This T cell receptor (beta chain) was obtained from a study of CD8 T cells in ankylosing spondylitis. The CDR3 runs 12 residues. V dropped 6 bases and J dropped 6 bases, with 12 bases sitting between them. On this clonotype itself: Its antigen remains unidentified.

MiXCR, applied by TCRdb to the 5' RACE reads, yields one record per CDR3 protein. This table has hundreds of thousands of distinct CDR3 sequences, less than 9.5% appearing once. Study observations and caveats: Ankylosing spondylitis blood seemed to carry a telltale TCR beta motif made of under ten highly homologous variants. Researchers report that disease-linked clones proved CD8+ and relatively rare in peripheral blood.

The chain recombines TRBV12-3 or TRBV12-4 with TRBJ2-7; D may be TRBD1 or TRBD2 (5 bases each). The receptor was derived from a female donor with ankylosing spondylitis or in good health (not recorded which). The sequencing sample was made of blood, either unsorted or a sorted T cell fraction (not recorded which). The CDR3 sequence is CASSGITGEQYF. The DNA for the CDR3 is TGTGCCAGCAGCGGGATCACAGGCGAGCAGTACTTC.